The next 32 T cell receptor beta chains were all read from a single sample in a study of T cells in Graves' hyperthyroidism and ophthalmopathy. Amplification of TCR beta CDR3 regions used RNA as the template. An initial round of RT-PCR targeting the TCR CDR3 relied on the HTBI primer set. In TCRdb, the multiplex PCR reads were re-called with MiXCR into one record per CDR3 protein. This sample carries a few hundred thousand distinct CDR3 sequences, under 25% of them seen once, and the ten largest clones take approximately 26%. Sequenced sample: blood. The receptor source for this set is a man aged 18 to 35 with Graves' hyperthyroidism.

This clonotype occurred many times. The gene calls are TRBV24-1 and TRBJ1-2; 9 nucleotides line up with TRBD1. The length of the CDR3 is 15 residues. Trimming at V came to 3 bases and at J to 4 bases, leaving 5 bases not matched to a gene. Germline V gene lookup returns CDR1 KGHDR and CDR2 SFDVKD. CDR3 sequence (DNA): TGTGCCACCAGTGATACAGGGGGCGCCTTCTATGGCTACACCTTC. It encodes CATSDTGGAFYGYTF.

This clonotype showed up many times. The chain employs TRBV20-1 and TRBJ1-1; TRBD1 matches at 7 bases. Germline CDR1 reads DFQATT; CDR2 reads SNEGSKA (reference sequence). J lost 0 bases, V lost 8 bases, and 6 bases had no gene match. The CDR3 runs 13 residues. The CDR3 region is CSFTDRVNTEAFF. DNA for the CDR3: TGCAGTTTTACAGACAGGGTGAACACTGAAGCTTTCTTT.

This clonotype was recorded many times. J is TRBJ2-7 and V is TRBV14; D may correspond to TRBD1 or TRBD2 (5 bases each). Germline V gives CDR1 SGHDN, CDR2 FVKESK. This CDR3 contains 14 residues. Between the trimmed V and J ends, which lost 1 base and 4 bases, there was a span of 11 bases. The CDR3 nucleotides are TGTGCCAGCAGCCAAGTCGTGGGGGATTACGAGCAGTACTTC. It specifies CASSQVVGDYEQYF.

This clonotype was counted many times. V and J are TRBV30 and TRBJ1-2; D may be TRBD1 (5 bases). CDR1 and CDR2 from the germline V gene are GTSNPN and SVGIG (reference sequence). Trimming shortened V by 5 bases and J by 4 bases, and 17 bases separated the two germline ends. The CDR3 extends over 14 amino acids. This CDR3 is CAWAYSTALYGYTF. For the CDR3, the DNA is TGTGCCTGGGCTTACTCGACAGCCCTCTATGGCTACACCTTC.

The chain combines TRBV18 with TRBJ1-3, with 8 bases that match TRBD1. Germline CDR1 KGHSH, CDR2 LQKENI. This CDR3 comprises 15 residues. Trimming took 3 bases from V and 5 from J; bases not matched to a gene: 6. The CDR3 spells CASSPDRGRRNTIYF. In nucleotides, the CDR3 is TGTGCCAGCTCACCTGACAGGGGCCGGAGAAACACCATATATTTT.

This clonotype was observed many times. The CDR3 nucleotides are TGTGCCAGCAGCCCTGTTACAGGGAGGGACACTGAAGCTTTCTTT. Translation: CASSPVTGRDTEAFF. The V call is TRBV12-3 or TRBV12-4, the J call TRBJ1-1; D is perhaps TRBD1 (6 bases). V dropped 6 bases and J dropped 3 bases, with 17 bases sitting between them. The CDR3 has 15 amino acids.

As to this clonotype: A much larger clonotype is one base distant, so this may be a read error. The rearrangement joins TRBV20-1 to TRBJ1-5, with TRBD1 matching 7 bases. Germline assignment: CDR1 DFQATT and CDR2 SNEGSKA (reference sequence). The CDR3 sequence is 15 residues long. The junction had 11 bases not matched to a gene; V was cut back by 4 bases and J by 5 bases. DNA of the CDR3: TGCAGTGCTATACGAGACAGGGTCCTTCATCAGCCCCAGCATTTT. Translated, it gives CSAIRDRVLHQPQHF.

This clonotype was observed a handful of times. This clone may be a read error of a much larger clone one base away. The chain employs TRBV13 and TRBJ2-7, with D possibly being TRBD1 or TRBD2 (5 bases each). The V end was cut by 8 bases, the J end by 2 bases, with 16 bases between. The CDR3 extends over 14 amino acids. CDR1 and CDR2 (germline): PRHDT, FYEKMQ (reference sequence). The chain's CDR3 is CASGTRDGAYEQYF. In DNA form, the CDR3 reads TGTGCCAGCGGCACCCGGGACGGCGCCTACGAGCAGTACTTC.

This clonotype was counted at least ten times. The chain is built from TRBV20-1 and TRBJ1-5; D is unclear. This CDR3 region has 13 residues. Germline assignment: CDR1 DFQATT and CDR2 SNEGSKA (reference sequence). The germline V and J ends were trimmed by 3 bases and 5 bases, with 11 bases remaining between them. The CDR3 DNA is TGCAGTGCTAGTCTGGGGTTAGATCAGCCCCAGCATTTT. Translation gives CSASLGLDQPQHF.

The rearrangement uses TRBV7-2 and TRBJ2-5; 7 bases agree with TRBD2. This CDR3 spans 14 amino acids. Germline lookup yields CDR1 SGHTA and CDR2 FQGNSA. V lost 3 bases, J lost 5 bases, and 6 bases stayed unmatched. The CDR3 region is CASSLGLRGETQYF. The DNA for the CDR3 is TGTGCCAGCAGCTTGGGACTACGCGGGGAGACCCAGTACTTC.

There are many counts of this clonotype. This sequence joins TRBV2 and TRBJ1-1; D remains unclear. The CDR3 is 14 amino acids. V shed 1 base and J shed 10 bases, with 16 bases lying between them. The V gene's germline CDR1 is SNHLY and CDR2 FYNNEI. In DNA, the CDR3 is TGTGCCAGCAGTGAAGGGACCACTAGCATCCGAGCTTTCTTT. It codes for CASSEGTTSIRAFF.

This clonotype was seen ten or more times. The rearrangement links TRBV11-1 to TRBJ2-7; TRBD1 might be the D (5 bases). The ends were cut back, 5 bases at V and 5 bases at J, with 22 bases in the middle. In germline, CDR1 is SGHAT, CDR2 FQDESV (reference sequence). This CDR3 has 16 amino acids. CDR3 DNA: TGTGCCAGCAGCCCCCGGAGCGCCCTTAAAGGGGACGAGCAGTACTTC. This sequence encodes CASSPRSALKGDEQYF.

A word on this clonotype: This could be a read error, since a much larger clone is one nucleotide away. The chain carries TRBV29-1 and TRBJ2-2, with D possibly called TRBD1 or TRBD2 (5 bases each). The CDR3 is 13 amino acids. Germline V gene sequence: CDR1 SQVTM, CDR2 ANQGSEA. CDR3 DNA sequence: TGCAGCGTTCGGGACGTGGACACCGGGGAGCTGTGTTTT. Translated, it gives CSVRDVDTGELCF.

This clonotype has a handful of counts. The J gene is TRBJ2-2, the V gene TRBV11-2, with 13 bases that match TRBD2. V lost 5 bases and J lost 0; bases outside the gene matches: 3. CDR3 length equals 17 residues. Germline lookup yields CDR1 SGHAT and CDR2 FQNNGV. CDR3 loop: CASSRLAGGANTGELFF. The CDR3 DNA reads as TGTGCCAGCAGCAGACTAGCGGGAGGCGCGAACACCGGGGAGCTGTTTTTT.

This clonotype appeared many times. The chain joins TRBV27 to TRBJ2-5, with D tentatively TRBD2 (5 bases). The CDR3 covers 13 residues. From germline, CDR1 is MNHEY and CDR2 SMNVEV (reference sequence). Trimming removed 5 bases from V and 7 bases from J, with 14 bases in between. CDR3 coding DNA: TGTGCCAGCAGTGGCCGGACTGCGCGGACCCAGTACTTC. It specifies CASSGRTARTQYF.

The chain has TRBV27 and TRBJ1-2; D is possibly TRBD1 (5 bases). With 6 bases removed from V and 8 bases from J, the gap between germline ends came to 25 bases. There are 16 residues in the CDR3. Germline V gives CDR1 MNHEY, CDR2 SMNVEV (reference sequence). CDR3 amino acids: CASSRTSGTANGGYTF. DNA for the CDR3: TGTGCCAGCAGCCGGACGTCTGGGACGGCCAATGGAGGCTACACCTTC.

The chain joins TRBV5-1 to TRBJ2-1; maybe TRBD1 (6 bases). Germline lookup yields CDR1 SGHRS and CDR2 YFSETQ. The CDR3 runs 17 residues. The V and J ends lost 0 bases and 0 bases respectively, with 13 bases between them. Here the CDR3 reads CASSLGFKGDSYNEQFF. DNA of the CDR3: TGCGCCAGCAGCTTGGGATTTAAGGGGGACTCCTACAATGAGCAGTTCTTC.

This clonotype was counted only a few times. The chain recombines TRBV19 with TRBJ2-5, with TRBD2 matching 9 bases. V lost 3 bases and J lost 3; bases outside the gene matches: 5. Germline-derived CDR1 and CDR2 are LNHDA and SQIVND (reference sequence). This CDR3 is 15 amino acids long. The CDR3 coding sequence is TGTGCCAGTAGTATGCGGCGGGGGGGTAAAGAGACCCAGTACTTC. It is translated as CASSMRRGGKETQYF.

This clonotype showed up just a few times. J is TRBJ1-1 and V is TRBV3-1; D not resolved. There are 13 residues in the CDR3. V lost 1 base, J lost 1 base, and 4 bases lay in between. Germline CDR1 reads LGHDT; CDR2 reads YNNKEL (reference sequence). The CDR3 region is CASSQAGNTEAFF. DNA for the CDR3: TGTGCCAGCAGCCAAGCAGGGAACACTGAAGCTTTCTTT.

This clonotype has at least ten counts. The gene calls are TRBV6-2 or TRBV6-3 and TRBJ2-7, with D possibly matching TRBD1 (5 bases). CDR3 length equals 14 residues. Trimming shortened V by 5 bases and J by 2 bases, and 13 bases separated the two germline ends. Germline V lookup: CDR1 MNHEY, CDR2 SVGEGT. The CDR3: CASSQNRYTYEQYF. CDR3 bases: TGTGCCAGCAGTCAGAACAGGTATACCTACGAGCAGTACTTC.

CDR3 nucleotides: TGCAGCGTTGAATTTGGTAAGGCAGCTTTCTTT. Its translation: CSVEFGKAAFF. This chain connects TRBV29-1 to TRBJ1-1; D remains unclear. In germline, CDR1 is SQVTM, CDR2 ANQGSEA. The CDR3 has 11 amino acids. The germline V and J ends were trimmed by 2 bases and 10 bases, with 11 bases remaining between them.

This clonotype was observed at least ten times. This chain uses TRBV24-1 with TRBJ2-5; TRBD2 matches at 8 bases. The CDR3 length is 16 residues. CDR1 and CDR2 from the germline V gene are KGHDR and SFDVKD. V shed 5 bases and J 4 bases; nucleotides not matched to a gene: 11. In DNA, the CDR3 is TGTGCCACCAGTGGTTTCAGCGGGGGTCCTGGAGAGACCCAGTACTTC. As protein: CATSGFSGGPGETQYF.

This clonotype has just a few counts. The V and J genes are TRBV12-3 or TRBV12-4 and TRBJ1-1, with 7 bases identical to TRBD1. The CDR3 totals 12 residues. The trim removed 8 bases at V and 7 bases at J, leaving 7 bases unmatched. CDR3 sequence (DNA): TGTGCCAGCTCGAAGGGGGCTAATGAAGCTTTCTTT. Protein product: CASSKGANEAFF.

This clonotype has ten or more counts. V and J are TRBV7-8 and TRBJ2-7; D may correspond to TRBD1 or TRBD2 (6 bases each). This CDR3 spans 16 amino acids. From germline, CDR1 is SGHVS and CDR2 FQNEAQ. Between the trimmed V and J ends, which lost 2 bases and 1 base, there was a span of 15 bases. CDR3 DNA: TGTGCCAGCAGCTTATACGGGGGCGCCGGTTCCTACGAGCAGTACTTC. Amino acid sequence: CASSLYGGAGSYEQYF.

The chain carries TRBV9 and TRBJ2-7; TRBD1 aligns across 7 bases. The junction had 5 bases not matched to a gene; V was cut back by 0 bases and J by 2 bases. This CDR3 region has 15 residues. Germline V CDR1 and CDR2: SGDLS, YYNGEE. CDR3 sequence reads: CASSVGGQSTYEQYF. DNA of the CDR3: TGTGCCAGCAGCGTAGGGGGACAGTCCACCTACGAGCAGTACTTC.

This clonotype showed up many times. This chain uses TRBV28 with TRBJ2-7, with D possibly called TRBD1 or TRBD2 (6 bases each). V was clipped by 7 bases and J by 3 bases, with 16 bases between them. CDR1 is MDHEN and CDR2 is SYDVKM in the germline V gene. This CDR3 region has 14 residues. DNA for the CDR3: TGTGCCAGCACCCCCGAGGGGGGAGGCTACGAGCAGTACTTC. Amino acids: CASTPEGGGYEQYF.

Concerning this clonotype itself: It may be a read error: a sequence one base away is much more abundant. The chain employs TRBV3-1 and TRBJ1-1; 9 positions agree with TRBD1. Germline values: CDR1 LGHDT, CDR2 YNNKEL (reference sequence). This CDR3 has 16 residues. The DNA for the CDR3 is TGTGCCAGCAGCCAGGCTCCGGGACAGGGATCCACTGAAGCTTGCTTT. Residues: CASSQAPGQGSTEACF.

DNA of the CDR3: TGTGCCAGCAGTTGGAGCGGGACAGTCTCTGGAAACACCATATATTTT. It yields the protein CASSWSGTVSGNTIYF. The rearrangement uses TRBV28 and TRBJ1-3; TRBD1 matches at 7 bases. Germline V gene sequence: CDR1 MDHEN, CDR2 SYDVKM. The CDR3 extends over 16 amino acids. Germline trimming cut 4 bases from V and 0 bases from J; bases unmatched to any gene: 6.

This clonotype has ten or more counts. This chain connects TRBV6-1 to TRBJ1-2, with D maybe TRBD1 (6 bases). V lost 10 bases and J 8 bases, leaving 11 bases between the germline ends. From germline, CDR1 is MNHNS and CDR2 SASEGT. The CDR3 extends over 10 amino acids. The CDR3 DNA sequence: TGTGCCATTGGACAGAGGGGCTACACCTTC. Translation gives CAIGQRGYTF.

This clonotype has just a few counts. The gene calls are TRBV29-1 and TRBJ1-5; 9 nucleotides match TRBD1. The length of the CDR3 is 14 residues. Germline V gene lookup returns CDR1 SQVTM and CDR2 ANQGSEA. J was trimmed by 5 bases and V by 8 bases; bases with no gene match: 10. CDR3 residues: CSTCRQGGYQPQHF. Here the CDR3 DNA reads TGCAGCACTTGCAGACAGGGGGGGTATCAGCCCCAGCATTTT.

The sample holds many counts of this clonotype. V and J are TRBV11-2 and TRBJ2-2, with D unresolved. Deletions cut 4 bases from V and 3 bases from J, with 15 bases between. This CDR3 spans 16 amino acids. From germline, CDR1 is SGHAT and CDR2 FQNNGV. CDR3 region: CASSSTIQFDTGELFF. The CDR3 nucleotides read TGTGCCAGCAGCTCCACAATTCAATTCGACACCGGGGAGCTGTTTTTT.

This sequence joins TRBV11-2 and TRBJ2-7; maybe TRBD1 (5 bases). The CDR3 runs to 16 residues. The ends were cut back, 4 bases at V and 2 bases at J, with 18 bases in the middle. Germline V lookup: CDR1 SGHAT, CDR2 FQNNGV. Written as DNA, the CDR3 is TGTGCCAGCAGCTCCCTTCGCTGGACACCGCCCTACGAGCAGTACTTC. This translates into CASSSLRWTPPYEQYF.